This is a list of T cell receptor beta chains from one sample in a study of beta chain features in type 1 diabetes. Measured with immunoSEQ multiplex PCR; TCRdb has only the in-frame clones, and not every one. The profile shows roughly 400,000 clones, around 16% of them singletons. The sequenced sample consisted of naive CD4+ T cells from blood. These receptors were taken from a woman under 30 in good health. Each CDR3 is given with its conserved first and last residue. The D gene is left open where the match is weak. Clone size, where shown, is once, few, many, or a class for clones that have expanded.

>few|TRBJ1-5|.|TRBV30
TGTGCCTGGAGTCCGGGGTTCCAGCCCCAGCATTTT
CAWSPGFQPQHF
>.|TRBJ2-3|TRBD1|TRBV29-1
TGCAGCGTGACCAGGGGGCGGCCTAGCACAGATACGCAGTATTTT
CSVTRGRPSTDTQYF
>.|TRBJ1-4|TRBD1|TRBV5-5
TGTGCCAGCAGCCCCCAGGGGGCGGGTAATGAAAAACTGTTTTTT
CASSPQGAGNEKLFF
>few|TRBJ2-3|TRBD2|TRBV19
TGTGCCAGTAGTGCCCGGACTAGCGGGAGAGCAGATACGCAGTATTTT
CASSARTSGRADTQYF
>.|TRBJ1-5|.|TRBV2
TGTGCCAGCAGCAACTCTCAGCCCCAGCATTTT
CASSNSQPQHF
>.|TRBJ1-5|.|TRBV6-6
TGTGCCAGCAGTTACTCAACTGGGTCGGGGCCCCAGCATTTT
CASSYSTGSGPQHF
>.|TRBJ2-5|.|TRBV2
TGTGCCAGCAGGGAATTTATCGAGACCCAGTACTTC
CASREFIETQYF
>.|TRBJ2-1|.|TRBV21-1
TGTGCCAGCAGCAAAGAGAATAGCGGGAGTGGAAAGGAGCAGTTCTTC
CASSKENSGSGKEQFF
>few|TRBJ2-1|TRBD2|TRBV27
TGTGCCAGCAGTTTGAACCCGACTAGCGGACGGAGTGAGCAGTTCTTC
CASSLNPTSGRSEQFF
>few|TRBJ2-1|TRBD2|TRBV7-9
TGTGCCAGCAGCCCAGCGGGAGGGTCCTACAATGAGCAGTTCTTC
CASSPAGGSYNEQFF
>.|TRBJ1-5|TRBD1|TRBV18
TGTGCCAGCTCACGGAGACAGGGCGGCCAGCCCCAGCATTTT
CASSRRQGGQPQHF
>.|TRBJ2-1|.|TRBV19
TGTGCCAGTAGTATAGGTCAGAACAATGAGCAGTTCTTC
CASSIGQNNEQFF
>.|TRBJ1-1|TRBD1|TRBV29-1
TGCAGCGCGTCCTTTGGGACAGGGGGTGAAGCTTTCTTT
CSASFGTGGEAFF
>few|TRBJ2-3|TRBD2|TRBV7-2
TGTGCCAGCAGCCCGGGACTAGCGGGAGATACGCAGTATTTT
CASSPGLAGDTQYF
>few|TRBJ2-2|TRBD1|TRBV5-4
TGTGCCAGCAGCACTGCCAGGGGGTGGACCGGGGAGCTGTTTTTT
CASSTARGWTGELFF
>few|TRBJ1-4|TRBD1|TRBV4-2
TGTGCCAGCAGCCAAGATGGGACAGGGCGGGAAGAAAAACTGTTTTTT
CASSQDGTGREEKLFF
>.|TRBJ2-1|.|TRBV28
TGTGCCAGCAGTCCTATAGGGAGCTCCTACAATGAGCAGTTCTTC
CASSPIGSSYNEQFF
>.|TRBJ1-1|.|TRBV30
TGTGCCTGGAGTAGGGGGACTGAAGCTTTCTTT
CAWSRGTEAFF
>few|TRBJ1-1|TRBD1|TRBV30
TGTGCCTGGAGTGTAGTTTGGACAGGGGAAGCTTTCTTT
CAWSVVWTGEAFF
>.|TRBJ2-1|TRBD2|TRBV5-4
TGTGCCAGCACCCCTGGGCCTAGCGGGACTCTTAGCTCCTACAATGAGCAGTTCTTC
CASTPGPSGTLSSYNEQFF
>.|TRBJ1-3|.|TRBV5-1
TGCGCCAGCAGCTTGGGAGTGTCTGGAAACACCATATATTTT
CASSLGVSGNTIYF
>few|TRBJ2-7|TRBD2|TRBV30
TGTGCCTGGAGTCCAAAGCGGGAAGGCCTCTCCTACGAGCAGTACTTC
CAWSPKREGLSYEQYF